This T cell receptor (beta chain) was profiled in a study of cytomegalovirus exposure and HLA in healthy donors (dated by TCRdb to between 2016 and 2019). Turning to the overall study: An earlier analysis of about 560 of the donors reported approximately 260 Gb of sequence data and 117 million unique TCR beta sequences obtained from around 170 million T cells. An early release covering approximately 600 HLA-typed donors comprised roughly 300 gigabases of sequencing data and around 86 million unique TCR sequences. Of the roughly 410 genotyped donors, less than 90% were placed in the genetic ancestry cluster associated with self-reported Caucasian donors. The aim of the study was to test whether cataloging public T cell receptors could identify signatures of past pathogen exposure. The T cell repertoires of around 670 subjects were profiled by immunosequencing and related to cytomegalovirus serostatus. Besides the first cohort of roughly 700 subjects, a separate validation cohort made up of roughly 120 different subjects was used. To predict cytomegalovirus infection status, the study brought together high-throughput TCR immunosequencing, statistical association of individual TCRs with disease status, and machine learning. A later analysis re-analyzed previously published TCR beta repertoires from hundreds of donors and added high-resolution HLA genotyping to study TCR occurrence patterns. In the later analysis, no new phenotypic data were used to find candidate immune exposures; instead, reliance was placed on TCR beta sequences and their occurrence across donors. In an earlier analysis of a few hundred of the donors, high-throughput TCR beta sequencing was used to judge whether each TCR beta V gene segment behaved as functional or pseudogenic. Donor age, sex, ethnicity and CMV serostatus were compiled together with the repertoire data. Genome-wide SNP genotypes for about 55% of the roughly 670 donors were used in a later genetic analysis, which treated that subset as a discovery cohort. Every repertoire in the discovery cohort had been generated on one and the same sequencing platform. HLA typing included class I and class II loci at four-digit resolution. Typing coverage differed by locus: A, B, C, DRB1 and DQB1 were typed in roughly 620-630 donors, DQA1 in about 510, DPA1 in nearly 610, and DPB1 in 450 to 480. Four to six DR-DQ haplotypes were handled as single units for association and clustering, since linkage in the cohort was strong. Across some 400 genotyped donors of the cohort, an average of roughly 250,000 unique TCR beta nucleotide sequences per donor were sequenced, and approximately 19% of those sequences were non-productive.

As for this clone: What antigen it recognizes has not been identified. Base qualities are not provided; no much larger clone lies one nucleotide away.

The cohort was made up of roughly 670 healthy bone marrow donors. At the time of sampling, every cohort member was nominally healthy, though immune exposures that went unrecorded were likely present. The donor tested CMV seropositive, placing the donor among the 250 to 350 seropositive members of the cohort. A peripheral blood sample was collected from each donor, and TCR beta sequencing was performed on peripheral blood mononuclear cells. Genomic DNA was extracted from the blood cell samples with the Qiagen DNeasy Blood Extraction Kit. Library prep was done by the immunoSEQ multiplex PCR assay. For the multiplex PCR, a mixture combining 60 forward primers for TCR Vbeta segments and 13 reverse primers for TCR Jbeta segments was used. The CDR3 region of rearranged TCR beta genes was amplified from genomic DNA by a multiplex PCR assay. The amplified TCR beta libraries were sequenced on the Illumina HiSeq System as 87-base-pair reads. Concerning the study's data processing: A later analysis tallied around 87 million unique TCR beta chains across the 666 repertoires, and some 12 million of those chains were shared by two or more donors. A nearest-neighbor algorithm error-corrected the raw reads and collapsed the reads into unique sequences, merging closely related sequences to remove PCR and sequencing errors. V, D and J gene segments were assigned by aligning CDR3 sequences to IMGT reference sequences. For a sequence to be retained, a match of at least six nucleotides to both a V gene segment and a J gene segment was required. Rearrangements were classified as productive when the CDR3 lacked stop codons and remained in frame with V and J, and all other rearrangements were classified as non-productive. Following IMGT convention, CDR3 was defined as the stretch from the second conserved V-encoded cysteine up to the conserved J-encoded phenylalanine. The earlier analysis of some 550 of the donors excluded any sequence lacking an unambiguous match to a single V gene segment. An earlier analysis of fewer than 750 of the donors classified V segments as functional when productive rearrangements were above 56.7% and as segregating when the standard deviation between donors was above 5%. A statistical classification framework was built to diagnose cytomegalovirus status from the catalog of TCR beta chain sequences. In a later analysis, TCR nucleotide sequences were compared against IMGT/GENE-DB human TR gene sequences so that V and J genes could be assigned. A later analysis assigned CDR3 sequences and most-parsimonious VDJ recombination scenarios with the TCRdist pipeline. A later analysis defined each TCR beta chain by its CDR3 amino acid sequence plus V-gene family, and excluded reads lacking a unique V-gene family. In a later analysis, fewer than 600 highly shared, low-generation-probability nucleotide sequences were removed to address suspected cross-contamination and a sequencing artifact. In a later analysis, a clonal expansion index was calculated for each public chain from normalized within-repertoire ranks of inferred template counts. In a later analysis, generation probabilities were computed using a VDJ recombination model fitted to out-of-frame rearrangements, and the results were checked against IGoR. In a later analysis, TCR-TCR, TCR-HLA and TCR-CMV co-occurrence was scored with hypergeometric tests, and a repertoire-size bias correction was applied to TCR pairs. To estimate false discovery rates, a later analysis permuted the HLA or CMV assignments 20 times. In a later analysis, co-occurring TCRs were grouped with DBSCAN, and TCRdist sequence similarity was added when clustering was performed within HLA-allele-positive subsets. Co-occurrence clustering excluded repertoires with fewer than 30,000 or more than 120,000 public chains, plus five with anomalous nucleotide sharing. This is the immuneACCESS table as TCRdb keeps it, with only in-frame sequences that have V and J called. A part of the clones is gone; compared with another copy, unresolved V genes explain less than half, and the rest is unexplained. V, J and clone size reflect that table, while D and trimming were determined from the DNA. This sample gives approximately 150,000 clones in total; roughly four fifths of them show up just once. The leading ten clones occupy around 6.1% of the sample.

The paper as a whole reports these results and caveats: The presence/absence analyses assumed that sequencing depth was roughly uniform across donors, and that assumption may not be true. Linkage disequilibrium might explain the correlated functional status among segregating V segments, but an unknown experimental factor could not be ruled out. A later genetic analysis reported fewer N-insertions in productive TCRs among donors in an Asian-associated ancestry cluster than the roughly 700-donor mean. Most TCR sequences were seen in very few donors, while some public TCRs were found in many individuals. In the study, around 160 TCR beta chains were listed as associated with cytomegalovirus. According to a later analysis, most CMV-associated TCR beta chains appeared to be HLA-restricted, and the HLA associations seemed to be driven largely by CMV exposure. HLA typing was unavailable for some donors at each locus, so association tests used only the typed subset. Because counts were too low, 15 to 20 rarely observed V segments, including chromosome 9 orphons, were excluded from the earlier analysis of 587 of the donors. In this cohort, only TCR beta chains were sequenced, and detectable features were limited by the absence of alpha or paired-chain data. A group of highly shared sequence variants was considered likely to be a technical artifact of the sequencing pipeline. A further reported finding was that TCR beta sequences accurately predicted the HLA-A and HLA-B alleles for most subjects in the first cohort. Three of the identified cytomegalovirus-associated TCR beta chains were confirmed in vitro to be specific for cytomegalovirus antigens. In an earlier analysis of about 600 of the donors, most TCR beta V segments appeared in productive rearrangements about 87% or about 30% of the time, broadly matching IMGT annotations. Some IMGT-functional V segments, including TRBV6-2 and TRBV6-3, could not be told apart with the 87-base-pair reads, so those segments were excluded. Cytomegalovirus status was reported to be diagnosed by the classifier with high specificity and sensitivity in both the original and validation cohorts. The authors suggested that the approach could potentially be extended to other disease states and immunological phenotypes. In a later analysis, HLA-associated TCR beta chains showed more clonal expansion and lower generation probabilities than non-associated chains that were equally common. When HLA alleles, especially DR and DQ, strongly co-occurred, attributing TCR associations to individual alleles was difficult. A later analysis found that TCR association rates varied across HLA loci, with DRB1 alleles showing the most associated TCRs and HLA-C alleles the fewest. At a false discovery rate of 0.05, a later analysis linked around 17,000 TCR beta sequences to specific HLA alleles. Immune exposure information for the cohort was limited to CMV serostatus. Several of the top co-occurrence clusters appeared to be linked to parvovirus B19, influenza, CMV and Epstein-Barr virus, according to a later analysis. V-gene and J-gene trimming of TCR beta chains was associated with a missense DCLRE1C variant in a later genetic analysis, and the association was replicated in an independent cohort.

Compared with germline, V lacks 10 bases and J lacks 1 base; bases without a gene match: 15. The CDR3 starts with the cysteine, ends with the phenylalanine, and has 17 residues. The read is trimmed to its CDR3 DNA, 51 bases read in frame from base 1. The germline V gene yields SNHLY for CDR1 and FYNNEI for CDR2. The chain links TRBV2 with TRBJ2-3; TRBD2 matches 9 bases in the middle. The specimen was PBMCs. The origin of this receptor is a man aged 25-45 years in good health and CMV-seropositive. DNA sequence: TGTGCCATCCCTAAAGGGACTAGCTCACGACGCACAGATACGCAGTATTTT. It encodes CAIPKGTSSRRTDTQYF.